Listed here are 27 T cell receptor beta chains from one sample, sequenced in a study of graft-versus-host responses after intestinal transplantation (dated by TCRdb to about 2021). Antigen specificity for these receptors is unknown. According to the study, the label for this sample's time point signals: cells obtained before transplantation from donor or recipient. The method behind the library was the immunoSEQ multiplex PCR assay. TCRdb limited this immuneACCESS table to in-frame rearrangements with V and J called. A share of clones is missing; checked studies link under half to unresolved V genes, and the rest is unexplained. Across this sample there are around 69,000 clones, with around 87% seen only once. Of the sample, 4% falls within the top ten clones. Sample: unstimulated CD8+ T cells sorted from spleen or lymph node cells, taken before transplant. The receptors derive from a human donor who was the organ donor for an intestinal transplant.

The count of this clone is one. The J gene is TRBJ2-5, the V gene TRBV7-6; 8 bases map to TRBD2. J gave up 5 bases and V 5 bases, and 10 bases lay outside the gene matches. Germline V lookup: CDR1 SGHVS, CDR2 FNYEAQ. The CDR3 length is 15 residues. DNA for the CDR3: TGTGCCAGCAGCCCCCAAGCGGGGGTAGGGGAGACCCAGTACTTC. This sequence encodes CASSPQAGVGETQYF.

This clone appeared a single time. The V and J genes are TRBV4-1 and TRBJ1-4, with 10 nucleotides matching TRBD1. The germline V gene encodes CDR1 MGHRA and CDR2 YSYEKL. The CDR3 has 20 residues. V lost 0 bases and J lost 5; bases outside the gene matches: 15. CDR3 loop: CASSQDPLGGTGAPNEKLFF. The CDR3 nucleotides read TGCGCCAGCAGCCAAGATCCACTAGGGGGGACAGGGGCCCCAAATGAAAAACTGTTTTTT.

The chain employs TRBV7-9 and TRBJ2-1; 12 nucleotides match TRBD2. Germline V lookup: CDR1 SEHNR, CDR2 FQNEAQ (reference sequence). Losses at the gene ends were 3 bases for V and 0 bases for J; bases not matched to a gene: 9. The CDR3 runs to 19 residues. In DNA form, the CDR3 reads TGTGCCAGCAGCTTTCCGGCAACTAGCGGGGGGAACTCCTACAATGAGCAGTTCTTC. Translating gives CASSFPATSGGNSYNEQFF.

V usage is TRBV7-9 and J usage is TRBJ1-1, with 8 bases aligning to TRBD1. J was trimmed by 4 bases and V by 7 bases; bases with no gene match: 20. The CDR3 length is 18 residues. Germline CDR1 and CDR2: SEHNR and FQNEAQ (reference sequence). This CDR3 reads CASTAGYRDRGPGTEAFF. For the CDR3, the DNA is TGTGCCAGCACCGCGGGGTACCGTGACAGGGGTCCGGGCACTGAAGCTTTCTTT.

This chain joins TRBV16 and TRBJ1-5, with 8 bases identical to TRBD1. Per the germline V gene, CDR1 is KGHSY and CDR2 is FQNENV. The CDR3 has 23 residues. V was clipped by 0 bases and J by 4 bases; unmatched bases: 26. CDR3 DNA sequence: TGTGCCAGCAGCCAATCGTCCTCAGTAGTGATAGGACAGGGACGACTGAAGAATCAGCCCCAGCATTTT. Its protein product is CASSQSSSVVIGQGRLKNQPQHF. Drawing the rest from reference TRBV16 and TRBJ1-5, the complete variable domain is GEEVAQTPKHLVRGEGQKAKLYCAPIKGHSYVFWYQQVLKNEFKFLISFQNENVFDETGMPKERFSAKCLPNSPCSLEIQATKLEDSAVYFCASSQSSSVVIGQGRLKNQPQHFGDGTRLSIL.

The chain uses TRBV5-4 and TRBJ2-5; TRBD2 matches at 12 bases. The CDR3 loop spans 19 amino acids. In germline, CDR1 is SGHNT, CDR2 YYREEE (reference sequence). Trimming removed 1 base from V and 2 bases from J; junction bases left unmatched: 12. The CDR3 spells CASSLPDPTGLAGQETQYF. In DNA form, the CDR3 reads TGTGCCAGCAGCTTGCCCGATCCCACTGGACTAGCGGGGCAAGAGACCCAGTACTTC.

V gene TRBV5-4 combines with J gene TRBJ1-2, with 9 nucleotides matching TRBD1. The CDR3 has 14 residues. V dropped 4 bases and J dropped 6; count of bases not matched to a gene: 7. Germline CDR1 and CDR2: SGHNT and YYREEE (reference sequence). CDR3 sequence reads: CASSTGQGLDGYTF. The CDR3 coding sequence is TGTGCCAGCAGCACTGGACAGGGGCTAGATGGCTACACCTTC. Drawing the rest from reference TRBV5-4 and TRBJ1-2, the complete variable domain is ETGVTQSPTHLIKTRGQQVTLRCSSQSGHNTVSWYQQALGQGPQFIFQYYREEENGRGNFPPRFSGLQFPNYSSELNVNALELDDSALYLCASSTGQGLDGYTFGSGTRLTVV.

In DNA form, the CDR3 reads TGCGCCAGCAGCCAAGTTTGGTGGGACAGGGCGACGCAGTATTTT. This codes for CASSQVWWDRATQYF. The chain has TRBV4-3 and TRBJ2-3; 9 bases match TRBD1. The V segment lost 1 base and the J segment 9 bases; nucleotides outside the gene matches: 8. This CDR3 has 15 amino acids. From germline, CDR1 is LGHNA and CDR2 YSLEER.

V usage is TRBV6-1 and J usage is TRBJ2-5, with 9 nucleotides matching TRBD2. In germline, CDR1 is MNHNS, CDR2 SASEGT. V lost 1 base, J lost 4 bases, and 7 bases stayed unmatched. CDR3 size: 16 residues. The chain's CDR3 is CASSEEGGAGGETQYF. DNA for the CDR3: TGTGCCAGCAGTGAAGAGGGAGGAGCGGGGGGAGAGACCCAGTACTTC.

The rearrangement joins TRBV27 to TRBJ2-7, with D maybe TRBD1 (6 bases). Trimming cost V 6 bases and J 3 bases, with 15 bases left between them. This CDR3 has 14 amino acids. Germline assignment: CDR1 MNHEY and CDR2 SMNVEV (reference sequence). The CDR3 nucleotides read TGTGCCAGCAGACCAAGACAGGACAGCTACGAGCAGTACGTC. Its translation: CASRPRQDSYEQYV.

The genes are TRBV19 and TRBJ1-5; maybe TRBD1 (5 bases). This CDR3 contains 15 residues. The V end lost 1 base, the J end lost 2 bases, and 9 bases lay between the germline ends. From germline, CDR1 is LNHDA and CDR2 SQIVND (reference sequence). This CDR3 is CASSIVGDGNQPQHF. The CDR3 bases are TGTGCCAGTAGTATAGTAGGGGATGGCAATCAGCCCCAGCATTTT. Complete variable domain (other parts from reference TRBV19 and TRBJ1-5): DGGITQSPKYLFRKEGQNVTLSCEQNLNHDAMYWYRQDPGQGLRLIYYSQIVNDFQKGDIAEGYSVSREKKESFPLTVTSAQKNPTAFYLCASSIVGDGNQPQHFGDGTRLSIL.

The chain employs TRBV6-6 and TRBJ1-1; D uncertain. Germline V gives CDR1 MNHNY, CDR2 SVGAGI (reference sequence). V lost 0 bases to trimming and J lost 7 bases, with 9 bases between them. The CDR3 consists of 13 residues. CDR3 residues: CASSYSLGVEAFF. The CDR3 DNA reads as TGTGCCAGCAGTTACTCGCTCGGGGTTGAAGCTTTCTTT.

The chain links TRBV6-5 to TRBJ1-2, with D possibly TRBD1 on 5 matching bases. Deletions cut 4 bases from V and 6 bases from J, with 15 bases between. Germline V CDR1 and CDR2: MNHEY, SVGAGI. There are 14 residues in the CDR3. CDR3 in amino acids: CASSSDSGSDGYTF. CDR3 DNA sequence: TGTGCCAGCAGTTCAGATTCAGGGTCAGATGGCTACACCTTC.

This rearrangement joins TRBV6-5 to TRBJ2-5; tentatively, D is TRBD2 (5 bases). V lost 0 bases to trimming and J lost 4 bases, with 12 bases between them. This CDR3 contains 15 residues. CDR1 is MNHEY, CDR2 SVGAGI, per germline. The CDR3 nucleotides are TGTGCCAGCAGTTACTCGAGGCTAGCAGGAGAGACCCAGTACTTC. Protein: CASSYSRLAGETQYF.

This chain uses TRBV4-1 with TRBJ2-7, with TRBD1 matching over 8 bases. V gave up 4 bases and J gave up 0 bases; unmatched junction bases: 11. The CDR3 totals 17 residues. Germline CDR1 MGHRA, CDR2 YSYEKL. Written as DNA, the CDR3 is TGCGCCAGCAGCCGCATAGCAGGGGGCTCGTGCTCCTACGAGCAGTACGTC. Translating it yields CASSRIAGGSCSYEQYV.

The chain joins TRBV30 to TRBJ2-5; tentative D call: TRBD1 (5 bases). CDR1 and CDR2 from the germline V gene are GTSNPN and SVGIG (reference sequence). This CDR3 comprises 13 residues. The V end was cut by 2 bases, the J end by 5 bases, with 12 bases between. CDR3 loop: CAWSTGQTETQYF. CDR3 nucleotide sequence: TGTGCCTGGAGTACAGGTCAGACGGAGACCCAGTACTTC.

The CDR3 DNA reads TGTGCCAGCAGCTTGGGAGCGGGGGGAGTAGATACGCAGTATTTT. It codes for CASSLGAGGVDTQYF. J is TRBJ2-3 and V is TRBV5-6; 9 bases line up with TRBD2. The CDR3 loop spans 15 amino acids. Germline V CDR1 and CDR2: SGHDT, YYEEEE. With 0 bases clipped from V and 5 bases from J, the junction kept 4 bases outside the gene matches.

The chain is built from TRBV6-6 and TRBJ2-2; no clear D. V shed 6 bases and J shed 4 bases, with 3 bases lying between them. CDR3 length: 11 amino acids. The V gene's germline CDR1 is MNHNY and CDR2 SVGAGI (reference sequence). The CDR3 nucleotides read TGTGCCAGCAGCGTCACCGGGGAGCTGTTTTTT. Encoded protein: CASSVTGELFF.

The chain carries TRBV2 and TRBJ2-7, with 8 positions matching TRBD1. Germline V lookup: CDR1 SNHLY, CDR2 FYNNEI. V was clipped by 3 bases and J by 1 base; unmatched bases: 5. This CDR3 is built from 15 residues. CDR3 loop: CASSEGQDRSYEQYV. Written as DNA, the CDR3 is TGTGCCAGCAGTGAGGGACAGGATCGGTCCTACGAGCAGTACGTC.

The chain combines TRBV30 with TRBJ1-6; 7 nucleotides match TRBD1. In germline, CDR1 is GTSNPN, CDR2 SVGIG (reference sequence). V shed 0 bases and J 7 bases; nucleotides not matched to a gene: 3. The CDR3 totals 14 residues. CDR3 loop: CAWSVLGGNSPLHF. The DNA of the CDR3 is TGTGCCTGGAGTGTTCTAGGGGGCAATTCACCCCTCCACTTT.

The CDR3 loop reads CASSWTGGQRADTQYF. CDR3 nucleotides: TGTGCCAGCAGCTGGACAGGGGGCCAGAGAGCAGATACGCAGTATTTT. The V gene is TRBV5-6, the J gene TRBJ2-3; 11 nucleotides line up with TRBD1. Germline V gives CDR1 SGHDT, CDR2 YYEEEE. The CDR3 sequence is 16 residues long. V trimming: 3 bases; J trimming: 4 bases; junction bases outside the gene matches: 7.

This chain uses TRBV5-6 with TRBJ1-6; 7 bases are a match to TRBD1. Germline CDR1 is SGHDT and CDR2 is YYEEEE. Trimming took 4 bases from V and 0 from J; bases not matched to a gene: 7. The CDR3 totals 17 residues. For the CDR3, the DNA is TGTGCCAGCAGCCTGGACAGGACCAGCTCCTATAATTCACCCCTCCACTTT. Its translation: CASSLDRTSSYNSPLHF.

The count of this clone is one. V usage is TRBV4-3 and J usage is TRBJ1-1; 9 nucleotides match TRBD1. CDR1 LGHNA and CDR2 YSLEER come from the germline V gene. With 0 bases clipped from V and 3 bases from J, the junction kept 14 bases outside the gene matches. This CDR3 spans 19 amino acids. The CDR3 is CASSQDPGQGPWADTEAFF. Here the CDR3 DNA reads TGCGCCAGCAGCCAAGATCCAGGACAGGGGCCCTGGGCGGACACTGAAGCTTTCTTT.

This clone appeared a single time. The CDR3, as DNA: TGTGCCAGCAGCTTAGGGGGTACGGGACAGGAGAATGAAAAACTGTTTTTT. It codes for CASSLGGTGQENEKLFF. This chain joins TRBV7-9 and TRBJ1-4; 8 positions match TRBD1. V was pared by 1 base and J by 5 bases, with 9 bases of the junction left unmatched. The CDR3 is 17 amino acids. Germline V gene data show CDR1 as SEHNR and CDR2 as FQNEAQ (reference sequence). Using reference TRBV7-9 and TRBJ1-4 for the parts outside the CDR3, the full variable domain is DTGVSQNPRHKITKRGQNVTFRCDPISEHNRLYWYRQTLGQGPEFLTYFQNEAQLEKSRLLSDRFSAERPKGSFSTLEIQRTEQGDSAMYLCASSLGGTGQENEKLFFGSGTQLSVL.

The chain carries TRBV7-6 and TRBJ2-6, with 9 nucleotides matching TRBD1. The length of the CDR3 is 16 residues. Germline-derived CDR1 and CDR2 are SGHVS and FNYEAQ. Trimming removed 4 bases from V and 1 base from J; junction bases left unmatched: 2. CDR3 loop: CASSSGQGSGANVLTF. The DNA of the CDR3 is TGTGCCAGCAGCTCGGGACAGGGATCTGGGGCCAACGTCCTGACTTTC.

As to this clone: Mismatch with germline at one junction end may stem from a read error. This chain links TRBV6-5 with TRBJ1-2; a weak D match, TRBD1 (6 bases). The CDR3 is 10 amino acids. Germline lookup yields CDR1 MNHEY and CDR2 SVGAGI. CDR3 loop: CTTGGYGYTF. The CDR3 DNA reads TGCACGACAGGTGGCTATGGCTACACCTTC.

The chain is built from TRBV28 and TRBJ1-2, with 11 positions matching TRBD1. The CDR3 spans 17 residues. J lost 3 bases, V lost 7 bases, and 13 bases had no gene match. CDR1 is MDHEN and CDR2 is SYDVKM in the germline V gene. The CDR3 DNA reads as TGTGCCAGCATGCCCACCCGGACAGGGGGCGAACACTATGGCTACACCTTC. The encoded protein is CASMPTRTGGEHYGYTF.